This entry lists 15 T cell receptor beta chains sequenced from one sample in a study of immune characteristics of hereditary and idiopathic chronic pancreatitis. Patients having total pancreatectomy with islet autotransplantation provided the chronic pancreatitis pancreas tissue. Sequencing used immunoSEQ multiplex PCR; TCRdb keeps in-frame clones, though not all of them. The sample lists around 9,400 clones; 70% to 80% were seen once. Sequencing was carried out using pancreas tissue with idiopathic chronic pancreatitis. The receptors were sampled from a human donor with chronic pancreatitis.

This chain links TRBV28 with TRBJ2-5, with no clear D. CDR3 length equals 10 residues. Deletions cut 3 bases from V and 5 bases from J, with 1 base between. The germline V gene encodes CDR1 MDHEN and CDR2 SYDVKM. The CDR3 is CASSFETQYF. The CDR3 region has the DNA TGTGCCAGCAGTTTTGAGACCCAGTACTTC.

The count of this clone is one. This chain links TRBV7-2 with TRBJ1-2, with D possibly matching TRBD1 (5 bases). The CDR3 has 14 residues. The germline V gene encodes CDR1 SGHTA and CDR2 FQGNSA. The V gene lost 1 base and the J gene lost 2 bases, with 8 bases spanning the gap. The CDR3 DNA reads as TGTGCCAGCAGCTTAGTATCAGGGAACTATGGCTACACCTTC. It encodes CASSLVSGNYGYTF.

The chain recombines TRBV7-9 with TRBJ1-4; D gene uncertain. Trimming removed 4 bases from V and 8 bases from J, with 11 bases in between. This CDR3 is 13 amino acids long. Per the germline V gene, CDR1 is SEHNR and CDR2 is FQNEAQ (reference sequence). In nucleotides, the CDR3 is TGTGCCAGCAGCTGGATAACAGAGGAAAAACTGTTTTTT. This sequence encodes CASSWITEEKLFF.

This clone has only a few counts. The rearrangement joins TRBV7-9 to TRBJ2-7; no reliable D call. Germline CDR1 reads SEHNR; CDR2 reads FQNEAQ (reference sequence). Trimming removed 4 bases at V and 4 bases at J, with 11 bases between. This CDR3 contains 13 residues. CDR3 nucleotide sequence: TGTGCCAGCAGCTATAGTTCAAGATACGAGCAGTACGTC. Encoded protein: CASSYSSRYEQYV.

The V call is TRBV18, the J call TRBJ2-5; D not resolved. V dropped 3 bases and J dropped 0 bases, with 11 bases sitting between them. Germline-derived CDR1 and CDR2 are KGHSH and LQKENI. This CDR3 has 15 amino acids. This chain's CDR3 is CASSPLIENQETQYF. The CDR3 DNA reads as TGTGCCAGCTCACCGTTAATAGAGAACCAAGAGACCCAGTACTTC.

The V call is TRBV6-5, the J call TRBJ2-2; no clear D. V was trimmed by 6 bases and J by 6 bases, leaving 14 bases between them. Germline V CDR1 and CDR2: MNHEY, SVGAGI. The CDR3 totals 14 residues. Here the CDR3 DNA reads TGTGCCAGCAGGTCGAAGGGTGTCTCCGGGGAGCTGTTTTTT. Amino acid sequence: CASRSKGVSGELFF.

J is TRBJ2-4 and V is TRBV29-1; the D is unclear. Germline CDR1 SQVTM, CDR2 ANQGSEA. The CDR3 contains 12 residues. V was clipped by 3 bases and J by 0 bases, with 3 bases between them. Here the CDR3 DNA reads TGCAGCGTTGACATAGCCAAAAACATTCAGTACTTC. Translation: CSVDIAKNIQYF. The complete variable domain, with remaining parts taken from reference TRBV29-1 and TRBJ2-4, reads SAVISQKPSRDICQRGTSLTIQCQVDSQVTMMFWYRQQPGQSLTLIATANQGSEATYESGFVIDKFPISRPNLTFSTLTVSNMSPEDSSIYLCSVDIAKNIQYFGAGTRLSVL.

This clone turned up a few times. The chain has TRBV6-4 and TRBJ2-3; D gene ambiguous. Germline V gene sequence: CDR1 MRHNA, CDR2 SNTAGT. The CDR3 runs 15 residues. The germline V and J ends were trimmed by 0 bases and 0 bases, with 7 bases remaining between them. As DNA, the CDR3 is TGTGCCAGCAGTGACTCGGCAGGTAGCACAGATACGCAGTATTTT. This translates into CASSDSAGSTDTQYF.

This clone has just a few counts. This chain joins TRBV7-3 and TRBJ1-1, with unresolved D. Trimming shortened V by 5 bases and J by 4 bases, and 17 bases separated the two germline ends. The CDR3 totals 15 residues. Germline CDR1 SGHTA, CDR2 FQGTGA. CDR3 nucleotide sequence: TGTGCCAGCAGCCCCTCCTCCCTTTTGAGCACTGAAGCTTTCTTT. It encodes CASSPSSLLSTEAFF.

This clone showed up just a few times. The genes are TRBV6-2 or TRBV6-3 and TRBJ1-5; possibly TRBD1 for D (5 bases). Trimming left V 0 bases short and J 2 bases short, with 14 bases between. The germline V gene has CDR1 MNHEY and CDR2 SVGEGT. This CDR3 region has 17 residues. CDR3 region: CASSYSTGVGGNQPQHF. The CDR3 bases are TGTGCCAGCAGTTACTCGACGGGAGTGGGGGGCAATCAGCCCCAGCATTTT.

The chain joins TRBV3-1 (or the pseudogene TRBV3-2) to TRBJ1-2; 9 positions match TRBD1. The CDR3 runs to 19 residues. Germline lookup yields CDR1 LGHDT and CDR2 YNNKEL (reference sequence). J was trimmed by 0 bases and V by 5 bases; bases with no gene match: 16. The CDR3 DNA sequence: TGTGCCAGCAGCACTCGCCGGGACAGGGAAAGAGAAGCTAACTATGGCTACACCTTC. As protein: CASSTRRDREREANYGYTF.

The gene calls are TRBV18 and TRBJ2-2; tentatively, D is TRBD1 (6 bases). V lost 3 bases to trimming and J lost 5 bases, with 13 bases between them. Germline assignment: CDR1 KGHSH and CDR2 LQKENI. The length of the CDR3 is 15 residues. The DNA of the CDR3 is TGTGCCAGCTCACCTCCAGACAGGTCTACCGGGGAGCTGTTTTTT. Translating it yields CASSPPDRSTGELFF.

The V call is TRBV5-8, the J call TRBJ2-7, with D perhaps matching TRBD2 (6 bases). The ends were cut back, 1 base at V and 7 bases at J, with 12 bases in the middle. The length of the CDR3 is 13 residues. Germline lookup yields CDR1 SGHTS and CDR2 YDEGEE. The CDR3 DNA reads TGTGCCAGCAGCTTGTCCCTTCGGGAGGAGCAGTACTTC. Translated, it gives CASSLSLREEQYF.

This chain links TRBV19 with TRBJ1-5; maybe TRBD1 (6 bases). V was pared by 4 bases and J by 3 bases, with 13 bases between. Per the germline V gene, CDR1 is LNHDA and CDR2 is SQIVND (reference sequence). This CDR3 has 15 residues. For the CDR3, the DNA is TGTGCCAGTAGTACCCGGGGACACCTCAATCAGCCCCAGCATTTT. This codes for CASSTRGHLNQPQHF.

The CDR3, as DNA: TGTGCCAGCAGTTCACAGACCGTTAATGAAAAACTGTTTTTT. Translating gives CASSSQTVNEKLFF. The rearrangement uses TRBV27 and TRBJ1-4; D not resolved. The CDR3 extends over 14 amino acids. Germline CDR1 is MNHEY and CDR2 is SMNVEV (reference sequence). Trimming cost V 4 bases and J 4 bases, with 10 bases left between them.